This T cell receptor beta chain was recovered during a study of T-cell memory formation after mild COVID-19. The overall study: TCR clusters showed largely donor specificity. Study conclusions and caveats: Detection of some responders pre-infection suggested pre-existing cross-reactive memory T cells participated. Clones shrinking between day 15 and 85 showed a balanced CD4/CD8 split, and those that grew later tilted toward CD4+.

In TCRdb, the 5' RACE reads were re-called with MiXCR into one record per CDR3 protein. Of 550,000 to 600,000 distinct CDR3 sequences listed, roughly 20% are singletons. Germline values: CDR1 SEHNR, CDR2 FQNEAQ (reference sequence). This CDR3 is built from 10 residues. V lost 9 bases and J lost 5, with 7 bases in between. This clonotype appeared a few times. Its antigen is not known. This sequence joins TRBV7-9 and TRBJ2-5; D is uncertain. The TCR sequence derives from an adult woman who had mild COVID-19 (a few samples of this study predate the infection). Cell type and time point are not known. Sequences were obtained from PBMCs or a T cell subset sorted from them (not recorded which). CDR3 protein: CARAGETQYF. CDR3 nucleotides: TGTGCCAGGGCCGGGGAGACCCAGTACTTC.